This passage covers 15 T cell receptor beta chains from one sample sequenced in a study of blood T cell repertoires in COVID-19. The repertoire was sequenced with immunoSEQ multiplex PCR; TCRdb's copy has only in-frame clones and lacks some. In the table there are 65,000 to 100,000 clones, about 88% of which are singletons. Material for sequencing was peripheral blood. These receptors came from a man in his fifties with acute or convalescent COVID-19.

The V and J genes are TRBV2 and TRBJ1-2; D is unclear. V was pared by 1 base and J by 8 bases, with 14 bases between. Per the germline V gene, CDR1 is SNHLY and CDR2 is FYNNEI. The CDR3 consists of 14 residues. CDR3 amino acids: CASSEGRRMGGYTF. In DNA form, the CDR3 reads TGTGCCAGCAGTGAAGGACGGAGGATGGGAGGCTACACCTTC.

V is TRBV2 and J is TRBJ1-2; D not certain. The ends were cut back, 5 bases at V and 0 bases at J, with 10 bases in the middle. This CDR3 region has 14 residues. Germline V gene data show CDR1 as SNHLY and CDR2 as FYNNEI. The CDR3 loop reads CASSRTVANYGYTF. CDR3 nucleotide sequence: TGTGCCAGCAGTCGCACGGTAGCTAACTATGGCTACACCTTC. Variable domain in full (rest from reference TRBV2 and TRBJ1-2): EPEVTQTPSHQVTQMGQEVILRCVPISNHLYFYWYRQILGQKVEFLVSFYNNEISEKSEIFDDQFSVERPDGSNFTLKIRSTKLEDSAMYFCASSRTVANYGYTFGSGTRLTVV.

The chain links TRBV14 to TRBJ2-1; 8 bases line up with TRBD1. CDR3 size: 16 residues. Germline CDR1 SGHDN, CDR2 FVKESK. The trim removed 1 base at V and 6 bases at J, leaving 8 bases unmatched. The CDR3 loop is CASSQVSGGAGNEQFF. The CDR3, as DNA: TGTGCCAGCAGCCAAGTTTCAGGGGGCGCGGGCAATGAGCAGTTCTTC.

The chain uses TRBV7-2 and TRBJ1-5; D is unclear. CDR1 SGHTA and CDR2 FQGNSA come from the germline V gene. The ends were cut back, 4 bases at V and 8 bases at J, with 9 bases in the middle. The CDR3 spans 12 residues. CDR3 loop: CASSSRAEPQHF. The CDR3 DNA is TGTGCCAGCAGCTCCCGCGCGGAGCCCCAGCATTTT. The full variable domain, its missing parts supplied by reference TRBV7-2 and TRBJ1-5, is GAGVSQSPSNKVTEKGKDVELRCDPISGHTALYWYRQSLGQGLEFLIYFQGNSAPDKSGLPSDRFSAERTGGSVSTLTIQRTQQEDSAVYLCASSSRAEPQHFGDGTRLSIL.

The rearrangement links TRBV12-2 to TRBJ2-1; TRBD2 is taken as the D call from the table, unchecked against the DNA. TRBV12-2 is a recognized pseudogene. This CDR3 region has 17 residues. Here the CDR3 DNA reads TGTGCAAGTCGCTTACTAGCGGGGGGGCCTAACTACAATGAGCAGTTCTTC. Its protein is CASRLLAGGPNYNEQFF.

In its sample, this clone was seen once. This chain uses TRBV18 with TRBJ2-1; tentatively, D is TRBD1 (10 bases). Trimming removed 2 bases at V and 7 bases at J, with 27 bases between. This CDR3 contains 19 residues. Germline V CDR1 and CDR2: KGHSH, LQKENI. The CDR3 is CASSPFRDRGLARRNEQFF. CDR3 in DNA: TGTGCCAGCTCACCATTCCGGGACAGGGGACTAGCTAGGAGGAATGAGCAGTTCTTC.

The chain uses TRBV6-1 and TRBJ2-7; TRBD2 agrees at 8 bases. The CDR3 runs 15 residues. In germline, CDR1 is MNHNS, CDR2 SASEGT. Trimming at V came to 0 bases and at J to 3 bases, leaving 4 bases not matched to a gene. The CDR3 region has the DNA TGTGCCAGCAGTGAAGCACGGGGGGGCAGCTACGAGCAGTACTTC. As protein: CASSEARGGSYEQYF.

The chain links TRBV19 to TRBJ1-5, with D perhaps TRBD1 (5 bases). Per the germline V gene, CDR1 is LNHDA and CDR2 is SQIVND (reference sequence). The CDR3 contains 14 residues. Between the trimmed V and J ends, which lost 3 bases and 3 bases, there was a span of 9 bases. The CDR3 nucleotides read TGTGCCAGTAGTATTCGACAGCACAATCAGCCCCAGCATTTT. This translates into CASSIRQHNQPQHF.

DNA for the CDR3: TGCAGCGCTAGGGACACTACGGCCAAAAACATTCAGTACTTC. Protein sequence: CSARDTTAKNIQYF. The rearrangement links TRBV29-1 to TRBJ2-4, with D possibly matching TRBD1 (6 bases). The CDR3 totals 14 residues. Trimming took off 7 bases at V and 1 base at J, with 14 bases between the two ends. The germline V gene encodes CDR1 SQVTM and CDR2 ANQGSEA.

The genes are TRBV5-6 and TRBJ2-3; D unresolved. The CDR3 sequence is 13 residues long. The germline CDR1 and CDR2 sequences are SGHDT and YYEEEE. V gave up 2 bases and J gave up 1 base, with 5 bases separating them. The CDR3 nucleotides are TGTGCCAGCAGCTTCTCCGGCACAGATACGCAGTATTTT. It is translated as CASSFSGTDTQYF.

The J gene is TRBJ1-1, the V gene TRBV6-5, with D maybe TRBD1 (6 bases). Germline V gene sequence: CDR1 MNHEY, CDR2 SVGAGI. V lost 6 bases and J lost 3, with 17 bases in between. The CDR3 is made up of 15 amino acids. Here the CDR3 reads CASRPGHRKHTEAFF. In DNA form, the CDR3 reads TGTGCCAGCAGACCGGGACATAGGAAACACACTGAAGCTTTCTTT.

This clone was seen just once. The V gene is TRBV19, the J gene TRBJ1-6; D may be TRBD1 (6 bases). This CDR3 is 13 amino acids long. V was clipped by 9 bases and J by 10 bases, with 16 bases between them. Germline V gene lookup returns CDR1 LNHDA and CDR2 SQIVND (reference sequence). CDR3 in DNA: TGTGCCAGCAGAACAGGGTCATCCTCACCCCTCCACTTT. Residues: CASRTGSSSPLHF.

The chain is built from TRBV6-2 or TRBV6-3 and TRBJ1-5; D may be TRBD1 (6 bases). Germline V gene sequence: CDR1 MNHEY, CDR2 SVGEGT. The V gene lost 6 bases and the J gene lost 6 bases, with 15 bases spanning the gap. There are 14 residues in the CDR3. CDR3 in DNA: TGTGCCAGCAGCGCCACAGGGTGGGGTCAGCCCCAGCATTTT. Encoded protein: CASSATGWGQPQHF.

V usage is TRBV2 and J usage is TRBJ1-2, with 7 nucleotides matching TRBD1. V was clipped by 8 bases and J by 1 base; unmatched bases: 10. The CDR3 spans 15 residues. CDR1 is SNHLY, CDR2 FYNNEI, per germline. CDR3 in DNA: TGTGCCAGCCGTAGACCGACAGGGAGTAACTATGGCTACACCTTC. This encodes CASRRPTGSNYGYTF.

The rearrangement links TRBV9 to TRBJ2-7; 7 nucleotides align to TRBD1. This CDR3 comprises 15 residues. Per germline, CDR1 SGDLS and CDR2 YYNGEE. V was pared by 2 bases and J by 4 bases, with 9 bases of the junction left unmatched. CDR3 sequence (DNA): TGTGCCAGCAGCGTTACCCGGGACAGAAATTACGAGCAGTACGTC. Protein sequence: CASSVTRDRNYEQYV.